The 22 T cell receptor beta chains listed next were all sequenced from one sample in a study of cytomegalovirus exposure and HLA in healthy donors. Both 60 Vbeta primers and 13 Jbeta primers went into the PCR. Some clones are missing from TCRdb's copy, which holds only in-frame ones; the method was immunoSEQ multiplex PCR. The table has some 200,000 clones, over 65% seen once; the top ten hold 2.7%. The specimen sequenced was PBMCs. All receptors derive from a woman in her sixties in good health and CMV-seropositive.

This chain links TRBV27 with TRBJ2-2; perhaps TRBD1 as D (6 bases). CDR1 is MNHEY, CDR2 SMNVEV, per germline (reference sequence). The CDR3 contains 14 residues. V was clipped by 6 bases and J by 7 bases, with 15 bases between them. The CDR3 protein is CASSRGLMRGELFF. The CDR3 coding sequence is TGTGCCAGCAGCAGGGGCCTTATGCGCGGGGAGCTGTTTTTT.

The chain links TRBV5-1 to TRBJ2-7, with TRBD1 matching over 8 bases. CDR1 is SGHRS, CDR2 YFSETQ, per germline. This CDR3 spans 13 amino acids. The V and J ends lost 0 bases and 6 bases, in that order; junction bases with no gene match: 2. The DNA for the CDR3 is TGCGCCAGCAGCTTGGGACAGGGGATCGAGCAGTACTTC. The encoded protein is CASSLGQGIEQYF.

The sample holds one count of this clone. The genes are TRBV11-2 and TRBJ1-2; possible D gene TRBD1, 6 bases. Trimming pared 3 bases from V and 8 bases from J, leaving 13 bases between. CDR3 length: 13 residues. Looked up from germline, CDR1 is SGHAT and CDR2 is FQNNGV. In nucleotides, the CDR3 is TGTGCCAGCAGCTTGGAGGACAGTACCGGCTACACCTTC. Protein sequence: CASSLEDSTGYTF.

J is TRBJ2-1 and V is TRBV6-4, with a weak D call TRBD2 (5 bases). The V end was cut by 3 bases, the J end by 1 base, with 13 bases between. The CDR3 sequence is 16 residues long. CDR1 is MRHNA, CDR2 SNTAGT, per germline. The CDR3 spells CASSESDSGSYNEQFF. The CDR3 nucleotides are TGTGCCAGCAGTGAATCGGATTCGGGGTCCTACAATGAGCAGTTCTTC.

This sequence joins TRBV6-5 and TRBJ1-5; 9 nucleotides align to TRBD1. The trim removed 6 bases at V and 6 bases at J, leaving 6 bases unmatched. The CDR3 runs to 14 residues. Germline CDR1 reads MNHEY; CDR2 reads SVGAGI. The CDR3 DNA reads TGTGCCAGCAGCCGTCGGGACAGGGCTCAGCCCCAGCATTTT. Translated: CASSRRDRAQPQHF.

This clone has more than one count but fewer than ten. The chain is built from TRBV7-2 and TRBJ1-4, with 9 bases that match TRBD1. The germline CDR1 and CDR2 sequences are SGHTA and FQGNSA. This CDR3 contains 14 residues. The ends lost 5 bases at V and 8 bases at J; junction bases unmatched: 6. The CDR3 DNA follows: TGTGCCAGCAGCATGGGACAGGGAGGGGAAAAACTGTTTTTT. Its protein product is CASSMGQGGEKLFF.

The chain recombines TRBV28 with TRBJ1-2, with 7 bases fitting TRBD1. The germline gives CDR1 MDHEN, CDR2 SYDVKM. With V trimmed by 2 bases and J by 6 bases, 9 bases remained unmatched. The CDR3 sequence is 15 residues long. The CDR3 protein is CASSLHYPGTDGYTF. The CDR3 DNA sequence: TGTGCCAGCAGTTTACACTACCCCGGGACAGATGGCTACACCTTC.

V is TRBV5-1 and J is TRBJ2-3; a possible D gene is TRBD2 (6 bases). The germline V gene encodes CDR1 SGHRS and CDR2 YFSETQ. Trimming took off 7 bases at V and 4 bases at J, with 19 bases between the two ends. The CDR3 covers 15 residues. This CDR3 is CASRPKGGEPDTQYF. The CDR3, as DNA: TGCGCCAGCCGCCCCAAGGGCGGGGAACCAGATACGCAGTATTTT.

DNA of the CDR3: TGTGCCAGCAGCTATATCCCCCCCGTGGTCGGTGAAAAACTGTTTTTT. Translating gives CASSYIPPVVGEKLFF. The V gene is TRBV7-6, the J gene TRBJ1-4; no reliable D call. V lost 4 bases, J lost 7 bases, and 19 bases lay in between. The germline CDR1 and CDR2 sequences are SGHVS and FNYEAQ. The CDR3 sequence is 16 residues long. Full variable domain (outside the CDR3, taken from reference TRBV7-6 and TRBJ1-4): GAGVSQSPRYKVTKRGQDVALRCDPISGHVSLYWYRQALGQGPEFLTYFNYEAQQDKSGLPNDRFSAERPEGSISTLTIQRTEQRDSAMYRCASSYIPPVVGEKLFFGSGTQLSVL.

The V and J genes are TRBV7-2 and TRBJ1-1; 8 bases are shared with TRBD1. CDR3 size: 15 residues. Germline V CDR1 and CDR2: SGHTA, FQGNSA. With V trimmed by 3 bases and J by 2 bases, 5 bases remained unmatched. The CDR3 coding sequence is TGTGCCAGCAGCTTTTCGACAGGGGTTAACACTGAAGCTTTCTTT. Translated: CASSFSTGVNTEAFF.

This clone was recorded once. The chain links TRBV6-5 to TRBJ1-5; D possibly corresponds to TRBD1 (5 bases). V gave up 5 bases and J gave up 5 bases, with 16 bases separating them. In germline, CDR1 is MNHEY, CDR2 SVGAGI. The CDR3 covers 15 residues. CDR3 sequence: CASSQTGGIYQPQHF. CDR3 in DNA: TGTGCCAGCAGTCAGACGGGGGGGATCTATCAGCCCCAGCATTTT.

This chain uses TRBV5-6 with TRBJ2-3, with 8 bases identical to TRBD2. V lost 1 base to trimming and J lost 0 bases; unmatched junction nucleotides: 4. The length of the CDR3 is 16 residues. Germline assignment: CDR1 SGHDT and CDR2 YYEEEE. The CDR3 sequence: CASSLNSGTSTDTQYF. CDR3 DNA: TGTGCCAGCAGCTTGAATAGCGGGACTAGCACAGATACGCAGTATTTT.

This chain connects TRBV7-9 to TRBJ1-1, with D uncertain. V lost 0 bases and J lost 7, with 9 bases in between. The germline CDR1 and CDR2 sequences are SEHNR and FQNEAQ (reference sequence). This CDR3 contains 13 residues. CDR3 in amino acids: CASSLAGSGEAFF. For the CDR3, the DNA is TGTGCCAGCAGCTTAGCGGGGAGTGGTGAAGCTTTCTTT.

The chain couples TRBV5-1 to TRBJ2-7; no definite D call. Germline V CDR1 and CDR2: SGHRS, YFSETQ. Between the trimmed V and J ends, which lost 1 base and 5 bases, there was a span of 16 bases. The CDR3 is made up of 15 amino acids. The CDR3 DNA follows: TGCGCCAGCAGCTTGCTCGTCAGTATGGGCCACGAGCAGTACTTC. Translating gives CASSLLVSMGHEQYF.

The CDR3 DNA reads as TGCGCCAGCAGCCGAGGGACACTGACTCAAGAGACCCAGTACTTC. It encodes CASSRGTLTQETQYF. The chain employs TRBV4-1 and TRBJ2-5; D may be TRBD1 (6 bases). The ends were cut back, 4 bases at V and 2 bases at J, with 14 bases in the middle. Germline CDR1 and CDR2: MGHRA and YSYEKL. This CDR3 is 15 amino acids long.

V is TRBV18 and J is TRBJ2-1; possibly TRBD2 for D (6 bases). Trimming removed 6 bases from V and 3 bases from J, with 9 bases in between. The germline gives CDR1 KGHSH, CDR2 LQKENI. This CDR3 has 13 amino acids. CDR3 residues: CASSRGIYNEQFF. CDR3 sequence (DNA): TGTGCCAGCTCTCGGGGGATCTACAATGAGCAGTTCTTC. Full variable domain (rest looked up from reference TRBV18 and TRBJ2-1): NAGVMQNPRHLVRRRGQEARLRCSPMKGHSHVYWYRQLPEEGLKFMVYLQKENIIDESGMPKERFSAEFPKEGPSILRIQQVVRGDSAAYFCASSRGIYNEQFFGPGTRLTVL.

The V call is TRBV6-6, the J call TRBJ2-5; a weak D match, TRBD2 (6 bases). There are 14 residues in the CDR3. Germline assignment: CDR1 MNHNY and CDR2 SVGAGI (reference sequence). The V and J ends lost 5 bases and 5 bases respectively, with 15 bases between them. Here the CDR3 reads CASSKTQGGETQYF. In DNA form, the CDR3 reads TGTGCCAGCAGTAAAACCCAGGGAGGCGAGACCCAGTACTTC.

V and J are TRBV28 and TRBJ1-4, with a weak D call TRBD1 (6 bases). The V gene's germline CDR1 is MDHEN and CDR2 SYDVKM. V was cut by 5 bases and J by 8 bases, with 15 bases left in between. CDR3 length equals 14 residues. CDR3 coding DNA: TGTGCCAGCAGTATCCCAGGGGCAGGAGAAAAACTGTTTTTT. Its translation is CASSIPGAGEKLFF.

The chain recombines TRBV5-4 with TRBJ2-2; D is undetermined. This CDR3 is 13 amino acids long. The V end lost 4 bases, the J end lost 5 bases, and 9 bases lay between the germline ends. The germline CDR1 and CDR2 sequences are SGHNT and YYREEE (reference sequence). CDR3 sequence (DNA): TGTGCCAGCAGCCCAGCTAGTACCGGGGAGCTGTTTTTT. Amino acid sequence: CASSPASTGELFF.

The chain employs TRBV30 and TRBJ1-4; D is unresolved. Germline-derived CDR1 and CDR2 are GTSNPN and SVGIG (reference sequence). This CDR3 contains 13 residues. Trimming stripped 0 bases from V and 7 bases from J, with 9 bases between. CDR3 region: CAWSVGGIEKLFF. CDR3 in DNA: TGTGCCTGGAGTGTTGGAGGGATTGAAAAACTGTTTTTT. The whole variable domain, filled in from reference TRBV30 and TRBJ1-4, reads SQTIHQWPATLVQPVGSPLSLECTVEGTSNPNLYWYRQAAGRGLQLLFYSVGIGQISSEVPQNLSASRPQDRQFILSSKKLLLSDSGFYLCAWSVGGIEKLFFGSGTQLSVL.

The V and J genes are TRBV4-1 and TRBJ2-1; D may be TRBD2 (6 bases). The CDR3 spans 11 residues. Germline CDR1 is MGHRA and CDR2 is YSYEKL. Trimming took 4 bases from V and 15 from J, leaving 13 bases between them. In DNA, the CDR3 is TGCGCCAGCAGCCGGGGGGAGTCAGGGTTCTTC. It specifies CASSRGESGFF.

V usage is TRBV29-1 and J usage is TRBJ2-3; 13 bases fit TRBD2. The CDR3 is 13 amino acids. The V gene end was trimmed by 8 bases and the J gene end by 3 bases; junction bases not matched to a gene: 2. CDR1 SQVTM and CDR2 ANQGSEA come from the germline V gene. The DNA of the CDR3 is TGCAGCACGGGACTAGCGGGGACAGATACGCAGTATTTT. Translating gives CSTGLAGTDTQYF.